This T cell receptor beta chain was retrieved from a study of cytomegalovirus exposure and HLA in healthy donors. Broader study findings: Presence/absence analyses assumed roughly uniform sequencing depth across donors, which may not hold.

Regarding this clone: Its antigen is unknown.

The CDR3 is 13 amino acids. CDR1 SGHNT and CDR2 YYREEE come from the germline V gene (reference sequence). The PCR contained 60 Vbeta and 13 Jbeta primers. Method: immunoSEQ multiplex PCR; TCRdb's copy keeps in-frame clones and lacks some. In the table there are about 120,000 clones, over 70% of which are singletons. This TCR was sampled from a young woman in good health and CMV-seronegative. This chain connects TRBV5-4 to TRBJ2-5, with 7 bases identical to TRBD1. The DNA end is more similar to TRBJ2-7, so the J call may be wrong. The sequencing input was PBMCs. The CDR3 sequence is CASSPWDSDEQYF. Here the CDR3 DNA reads TGTGCCAGCAGCCCCTGGGACAGCGACGAGCAGTACTTC.